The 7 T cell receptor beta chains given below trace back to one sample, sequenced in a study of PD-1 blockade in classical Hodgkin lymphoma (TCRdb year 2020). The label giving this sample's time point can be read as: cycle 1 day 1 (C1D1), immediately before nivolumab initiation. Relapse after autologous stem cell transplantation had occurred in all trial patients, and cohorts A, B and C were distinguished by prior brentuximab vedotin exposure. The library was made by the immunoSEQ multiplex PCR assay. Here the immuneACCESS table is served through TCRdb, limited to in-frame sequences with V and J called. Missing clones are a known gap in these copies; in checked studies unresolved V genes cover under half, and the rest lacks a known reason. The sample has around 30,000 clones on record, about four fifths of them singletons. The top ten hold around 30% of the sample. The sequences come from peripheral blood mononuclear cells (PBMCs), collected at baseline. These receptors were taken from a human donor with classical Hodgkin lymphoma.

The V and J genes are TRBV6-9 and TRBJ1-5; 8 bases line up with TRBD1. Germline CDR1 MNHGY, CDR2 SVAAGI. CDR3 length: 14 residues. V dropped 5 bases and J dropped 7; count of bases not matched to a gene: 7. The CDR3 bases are TGTGCCAGCAGTCCACCAGGGGGCGGCCAGCCCCAGCATTTT. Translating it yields CASSPPGGGQPQHF.

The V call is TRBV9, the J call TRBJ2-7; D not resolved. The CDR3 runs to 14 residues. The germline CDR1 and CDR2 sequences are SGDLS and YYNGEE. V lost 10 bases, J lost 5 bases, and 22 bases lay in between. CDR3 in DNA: TGTGCCGGCCGTCTCACCGCCGAAGAGGACGAGCAGTACTTC. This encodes CAGRLTAEEDEQYF.

CDR3 DNA: TGTGCCAGCAGTGAACTTACAGGGTTCCCCTGGGCTTTCTTT. Amino acids: CASSELTGFPWAFF. The chain joins TRBV2 to TRBJ1-1; D is possibly TRBD1 (6 bases). The CDR3 spans 14 residues. The V gene's germline CDR1 is SNHLY and CDR2 FYNNEI. V was clipped by 2 bases and J by 11 bases, with 18 bases between them.

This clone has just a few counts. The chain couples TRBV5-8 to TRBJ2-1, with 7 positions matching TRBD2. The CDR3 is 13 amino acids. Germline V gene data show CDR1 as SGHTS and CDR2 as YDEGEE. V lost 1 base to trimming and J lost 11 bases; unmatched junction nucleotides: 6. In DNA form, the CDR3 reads TGTGCCAGCAGCTTGAAGGTCGGGACTAAGCAGTTCTTC. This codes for CASSLKVGTKQFF.

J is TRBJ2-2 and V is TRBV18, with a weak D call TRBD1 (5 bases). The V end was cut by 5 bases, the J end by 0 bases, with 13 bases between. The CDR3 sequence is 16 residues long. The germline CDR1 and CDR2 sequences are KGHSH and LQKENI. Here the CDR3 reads CASSNNRPSNTGELFF. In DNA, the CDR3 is TGTGCCAGCTCAAATAACAGGCCCTCGAACACCGGGGAGCTGTTTTTT. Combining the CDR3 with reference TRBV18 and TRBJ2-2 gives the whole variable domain NAGVMQNPRHLVRRRGQEARLRCSPMKGHSHVYWYRQLPEEGLKFMVYLQKENIIDESGMPKERFSAEFPKEGPSILRIQQVVRGDSAAYFCASSNNRPSNTGELFFGEGSRLTVL.

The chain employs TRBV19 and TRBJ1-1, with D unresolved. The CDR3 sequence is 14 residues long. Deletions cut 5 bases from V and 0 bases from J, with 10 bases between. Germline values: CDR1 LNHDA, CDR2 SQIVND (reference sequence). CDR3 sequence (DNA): TGTGCCAGTAGTTCAAGCGATTTGAACACTGAAGCTTTCTTT. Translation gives CASSSSDLNTEAFF. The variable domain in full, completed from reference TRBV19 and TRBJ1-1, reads DGGITQSPKYLFRKEGQNVTLSCEQNLNHDAMYWYRQDPGQGLRLIYYSQIVNDFQKGDIAEGYSVSREKKESFPLTVTSAQKNPTAFYLCASSSSDLNTEAFFGQGTRLTVV.

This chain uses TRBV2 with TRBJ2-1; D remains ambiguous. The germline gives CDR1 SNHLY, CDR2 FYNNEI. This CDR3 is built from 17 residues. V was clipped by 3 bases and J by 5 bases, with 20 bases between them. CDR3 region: CASSDDQGPNPDNEQFF. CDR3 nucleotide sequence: TGTGCCAGCAGTGATGACCAAGGACCTAACCCGGACAATGAGCAGTTCTTC.